The 18 T cell receptor beta chains in this list originate from one sample, sequenced in a study of shared clonotypes between healthy human individuals. Generated by immunoSEQ multiplex PCR, the TCRdb table keeps only in-frame clones and is missing some. The sample shows almost 700,000 clones, roughly nine tenths of them seen only once. Terminally differentiated effector memory CD45RA+ cells were excluded by CCR7 positive selection of CD45RO-negative cells. Sequencing was done on a sample of naive CD8+ T cells sorted from blood. The receptors shown here come from a man aged 25 to 45 in good health.

This clone turned up a few times. The chain has TRBV27 and TRBJ1-2, with 10 bases fitting TRBD1. CDR3 length: 15 residues. Germline assignment: CDR1 MNHEY and CDR2 SMNVEV (reference sequence). Losses at the gene ends were 3 bases for V and 4 bases for J; bases not matched to a gene: 5. CDR3 coding DNA: TGTGCCAGCAGTTTTAATGGACAGGGGGGCTATGGCTACACCTTC. Protein: CASSFNGQGGYGYTF.

The gene calls are TRBV28 and TRBJ2-1; possible D gene TRBD2, 6 bases. Per the germline V gene, CDR1 is MDHEN and CDR2 is SYDVKM. With 2 bases removed from V and 3 bases from J, the gap between germline ends came to 14 bases. The CDR3 is 16 amino acids. The CDR3 protein is CASSLKWTNLYNEQFF. CDR3 nucleotide sequence: TGTGCCAGCAGTTTAAAATGGACTAACCTCTACAATGAGCAGTTCTTC.

The chain joins TRBV6-1 to TRBJ2-2; D ambiguous. V gave up 5 bases and J gave up 0 bases, with 10 bases separating them. The germline CDR1 and CDR2 sequences are MNHNS and SASEGT. The CDR3 extends over 15 amino acids. Here the CDR3 reads CASSPRQANTGELFF. CDR3 bases: TGTGCCAGCAGTCCCCGGCAGGCGAACACCGGGGAGCTGTTTTTT.

This chain connects TRBV27 to TRBJ2-1; perhaps TRBD2 as D (6 bases). Trimming shortened V by 6 bases and J by 7 bases, and 19 bases separated the two germline ends. This CDR3 spans 15 amino acids. Germline V gene data show CDR1 as MNHEY and CDR2 as SMNVEV (reference sequence). CDR3 residues: CASRYGFRERNEQFF. The CDR3 coding sequence is TGTGCCAGCAGATATGGTTTCCGGGAGAGGAATGAGCAGTTCTTC.

In the case of this clone: Other DNA sequences from this sample encode an identical CDR3 as well. The V and J genes are TRBV7-9 and TRBJ2-5; no clear D. This CDR3 spans 13 amino acids. The germline gives CDR1 SEHNR, CDR2 FQNEAQ (reference sequence). V was clipped by 1 base and J by 5 bases, with 8 bases between them. The CDR3 loop is CASSLVLRETQYF. The CDR3 DNA sequence: TGTGCCAGCAGCTTAGTGTTGAGGGAGACCCAGTACTTC. The complete variable domain, with remaining parts taken from reference TRBV7-9 and TRBJ2-5, reads DTGVSQNPRHKITKRGQNVTFRCDPISEHNRLYWYRQTLGQGPEFLTYFQNEAQLEKSRLLSDRFSAERPKGSFSTLEIQRTEQGDSAMYLCASSLVLRETQYFGPGTRLLVL.

V and J are TRBV20-1 and TRBJ1-1; no clear D gene. The V gene's germline CDR1 is DFQATT and CDR2 SNEGSKA (reference sequence). The CDR3 sequence is 11 residues long. V was clipped by 1 base and J by 6 bases, with 6 bases between them. The CDR3 protein is CSARGESEAFF. In DNA, the CDR3 is TGCAGTGCTAGAGGTGAGTCTGAAGCTTTCTTT.

This clone was seen only a few times. The CDR3, as DNA: TGCGCCAGCAGTGATGGAAGCAATCAGCCCCAGCATTTT. Its protein is CASSDGSNQPQHF. The chain combines TRBV10-1 with TRBJ1-5; D remains ambiguous. Trimming removed 3 bases from V and 1 base from J, with 4 bases in between. The CDR3 contains 13 residues. Germline CDR1 is WNHNN and CDR2 is SYGVQD (reference sequence).

The chain uses TRBV7-9 and TRBJ2-7, with 7 nucleotides matching TRBD1. Germline-derived CDR1 and CDR2 are SEHNR and FQNEAQ (reference sequence). CDR3 length equals 15 residues. Unmatched junction bases numbered 5, after V lost 3 bases and J lost 0 bases. The CDR3 bases are TGTGCCAGCAGCTTGGACAGGACGGGCTCCTACGAGCAGTACTTC. Translated: CASSLDRTGSYEQYF.

The rearrangement joins TRBV7-9 to TRBJ2-5, with D possibly being TRBD1 (6 bases). The V end was cut by 4 bases, the J end by 8 bases, with 26 bases between. The CDR3 sequence is 17 residues long. The germline gives CDR1 SEHNR, CDR2 FQNEAQ (reference sequence). CDR3 in amino acids: CASSSANKDSVRETQYF. DNA of the CDR3: TGTGCCAGCAGCTCTGCTAACAAGGACAGCGTAAGAGAAACCCAGTACTTC. Looking up the rest from reference TRBV7-9 and TRBJ2-5 gives the full variable domain: DTGVSQNPRHKITKRGQNVTFRCDPISEHNRLYWYRQTLGQGPEFLTYFQNEAQLEKSRLLSDRFSAERPKGSFSTLEIQRTEQGDSAMYLCASSSANKDSVRETQYFGPGTRLLVL.

The chain employs TRBV27 and TRBJ2-1; D unclear. The length of the CDR3 is 11 residues. Germline V CDR1 and CDR2: MNHEY, SMNVEV (reference sequence). V was shortened by 6 bases and J by 9 bases, with 9 bases between the two germline ends. CDR3 in amino acids: CASSDWFEQFF. For the CDR3, the DNA is TGTGCCAGCAGCGACTGGTTTGAGCAGTTCTTC.

V gene TRBV2 combines with J gene TRBJ2-7; 8 nucleotides match TRBD1. From germline, CDR1 is SNHLY and CDR2 FYNNEI. The junction had 10 bases not matched to a gene; V was cut back by 9 bases and J by 0 bases. The CDR3 sequence is 15 residues long. The CDR3: CASRDRTGNSYEQYF. DNA for the CDR3: TGTGCCAGTAGAGACCGGACAGGGAACTCCTACGAGCAGTACTTC.

V usage is TRBV27 and J usage is TRBJ2-1; perhaps TRBD1 as D (7 bases). This CDR3 spans 15 amino acids. The germline CDR1 and CDR2 sequences are MNHEY and SMNVEV (reference sequence). V was clipped by 10 bases and J by 0 bases, with 16 bases between them. In DNA form, the CDR3 reads TGTGCCACCCGGGCAGGGGGGAGCTCCTACAATGAGCAGTTCTTC. Amino acids: CATRAGGSSYNEQFF.

CDR3 in amino acids: CASTPGQGDPGELFF. In nucleotides, the CDR3 is TGTGCCAGCACCCCAGGGCAGGGAGACCCCGGGGAGCTGTTTTTT. The V gene is TRBV7-3, the J gene TRBJ2-2; either TRBD1 or TRBD2 may supply D (5 bases each). Between the trimmed V and J ends, which lost 7 bases and 6 bases, there was a span of 18 bases. Germline V gene sequence: CDR1 SGHTA, CDR2 FQGTGA. This CDR3 is built from 15 residues. Complete variable domain (other parts from reference TRBV7-3 and TRBJ2-2): GAGVSQTPSNKVTEKGKYVELRCDPISGHTALYWYRQSLGQGPEFLIYFQGTGAADDSGLPNDRFFAVRPEGSVSTLKIQRTERGDSAVYLCASTPGQGDPGELFFGEGSRLTVL.

The gene calls are TRBV30 and TRBJ1-5; D call uncertain. The length of the CDR3 is 10 residues. Trimming removed 6 bases from V and 2 bases from J, with 2 bases in between. The V gene's germline CDR1 is GTSNPN and CDR2 SVGIG (reference sequence). The CDR3 DNA follows: TGTGCCTGTTGCAATCAGCCCCAGCATTTT. Translating it yields CACCNQPQHF.

The CDR3 DNA follows: TGCGCCAGCCGCACCGAGACTGATTCCTCCTACGAGCAGTACTTC. Amino acid sequence: CASRTETDSSYEQYF. V and J are TRBV5-1 and TRBJ2-7; D gene uncertain. The V and J ends lost 7 bases and 0 bases respectively, with 17 bases between them. CDR1 is SGHRS, CDR2 YFSETQ, per germline. The CDR3 covers 15 residues.

V is TRBV28 and J is TRBJ2-3, with 11 bases aligning to TRBD2. The CDR3 extends over 19 amino acids. V lost 8 bases to trimming and J lost 1 base; unmatched junction nucleotides: 17. Looked up from germline, CDR1 is MDHEN and CDR2 is SYDVKM. CDR3 coding DNA: TGTGCCAGCGAAAAACGGGTACTAGCGGGAGCGGGGGGCACAGATACGCAGTATTTT. Amino acid sequence: CASEKRVLAGAGGTDTQYF.

This clone is a singleton in its sample. The rearrangement joins TRBV6-1 to TRBJ2-2; no definite D call. In germline, CDR1 is MNHNS, CDR2 SASEGT. This CDR3 has 12 amino acids. The V end was cut by 10 bases, the J end by 2 bases, with 8 bases between. Here the CDR3 reads CAILYNTGELFF. In nucleotides, the CDR3 is TGTGCCATCCTCTATAACACCGGGGAGCTGTTTTTT.

This chain connects TRBV28 to TRBJ2-7, with D tentatively TRBD1 (6 bases). The germline V gene encodes CDR1 MDHEN and CDR2 SYDVKM. The CDR3 spans 14 residues. Trimming left V 8 bases short and J 2 bases short, with 16 bases between. DNA for the CDR3: TGTGCCAGCTCGAGGCAGGGGACCCCCTACGAGCAGTACTTC. Its translation: CASSRQGTPYEQYF.